The 32 T cell receptor beta chains below all came from one sample that was sequenced in a study of T cells in Graves' hyperthyroidism and ophthalmopathy. TCR beta CDR3 regions were amplified from RNA. HTBI primers were employed in a first-round RT-PCR of the TCR CDR3. TCRdb reprocessed the multiplex PCR reads via MiXCR and lists one record per CDR3 protein. The repertoire holds 470,000 or so distinct CDR3 sequences, with more than 20% as singletons. Sequencing used blood. These receptors all come from a man between 18 and 29 years old with Graves' hyperthyroidism.

This clonotype was recorded at least ten times. V usage is TRBV2 and J usage is TRBJ1-1; TRBD1 matches at 7 bases. Germline CDR1 reads SNHLY; CDR2 reads FYNNEI. There are 14 residues in the CDR3. V dropped 2 bases and J dropped 3; count of bases not matched to a gene: 3. The CDR3 is CASSEIGTDTEAFF. The CDR3, as DNA: TGTGCCAGCAGTGAAATCGGGACAGACACTGAAGCTTTCTTT.

This clonotype was picked up many times. The rearrangement joins TRBV28 to TRBJ2-7; D might be TRBD2 (6 bases). Germline CDR1 and CDR2: MDHEN and SYDVKM. Between the trimmed V and J ends, which lost 10 bases and 4 bases, there was a span of 14 bases. This CDR3 region has 12 residues. The CDR3 sequence: CATGEAVYEQYF. The CDR3 nucleotides read TGTGCCACCGGGGAGGCAGTTTACGAGCAGTACTTC. Using reference TRBV28 and TRBJ2-7 for the parts outside the CDR3, the full variable domain is DVKVTQSSRYLVKRTGEKVFLECVQDMDHENMFWYRQDPGLGLRLIYFSYDVKMKEKGDIPEGYSVSREKKERFSLILESASTNQTSMYLCATGEAVYEQYFGPGTRLTVT.

The sample holds a few counts of this clonotype. The J gene is TRBJ2-7, the V gene TRBV30; TRBD2 is a possible D gene (5 bases). In germline, CDR1 is GTSNPN, CDR2 SVGIG (reference sequence). The V end was cut by 8 bases, the J end by 5 bases, with 16 bases between. The CDR3 extends over 12 amino acids. DNA of the CDR3: TGTGCCGGGAACGTCGGGATGAACGAGCAGTACGTC. Protein product: CAGNVGMNEQYV.

With regard to this clonotype: This may be a read error, as it is one base from a much larger clone. V gene TRBV6-2 or TRBV6-3 combines with J gene TRBJ2-7; 9 bases agree with TRBD1. Germline assignment: CDR1 MNHEY and CDR2 SVGEGT. CDR3 length equals 14 residues. Trimming removed 5 bases from V and 2 bases from J; junction bases left unmatched: 4. The CDR3 nucleotides are TGTGCCAGCAGTGGGACAGGGAGCGCCTACGAGCAGTACTTC. Its translation: CASSGTGSAYEQYF.

This clonotype has a count of ten or more. The chain joins TRBV12-3 or TRBV12-4 to TRBJ2-2; D might be TRBD1 (6 bases). The CDR3 extends over 15 amino acids. V lost 2 bases, J lost 6 bases, and 13 bases lay in between. CDR3 loop: CASSLNRVGAGELFF. Written as DNA, the CDR3 is TGTGCCAGCAGTTTAAACAGGGTTGGGGCCGGGGAGCTGTTTTTT.

For the CDR3, the DNA is TGTGCCAGCAGTCTGTCCCCGGGACAGGGGTATGGCTACACCTTC. It is translated as CASSLSPGQGYGYTF. The chain joins TRBV12-3 or TRBV12-4 to TRBJ1-2, with 10 positions matching TRBD1. After removal of 5 bases from V and 5 bases from J, the junction contained 8 bases not matched to a gene. This CDR3 region has 15 residues.

This clonotype has only a few counts. V usage is TRBV7-3 and J usage is TRBJ2-5; TRBD2 matches at 8 bases. The CDR3 runs to 15 residues. In germline, CDR1 is SGHTA, CDR2 FQGTGA. With V trimmed by 5 bases and J by 5 bases, 10 bases remained unmatched. The CDR3 sequence is CASSPHPAGVETQYF. CDR3 nucleotide sequence: TGTGCCAGCAGCCCCCACCCAGCGGGGGTGGAGACCCAGTACTTC.

The chain employs TRBV3-1 and TRBJ1-5, with no clear D. Germline loops: CDR1 LGHDT, CDR2 YNNKEL (reference sequence). V was pared by 4 bases and J by 9 bases, with 10 bases between. CDR3 length equals 12 residues. The CDR3 DNA is TGTGCCAGCAGCCCATCCCGGGGGCCCCAGCATTTT. Translating it yields CASSPSRGPQHF. The full variable domain, in which reference TRBV3-1 and TRBJ1-5 provide the parts outside the CDR3, is DTAVSQTPKYLVTQMGNDKSIKCEQNLGHDTMYWYKQDSKKFLKIMFSYNNKELIINETVPNRFSPKSPDKAHLNLHINSLELGDSAVYFCASSPSRGPQHFGDGTRLSIL.

The V call is TRBV12-3 or TRBV12-4, the J call TRBJ1-3; no definite D call. The CDR3 contains 11 residues. Trimming left V 10 bases short and J 4 bases short, with 8 bases between. CDR3 loop: CATLEGNTIYF. CDR3 in DNA: TGTGCCACCCTCGAAGGAAACACCATATATTTT.

This clonotype was seen a few times. The rearrangement links TRBV30 to TRBJ2-7; D remains unclear. Trimming shortened V by 1 base and J by 1 base, and 5 bases separated the two germline ends. Germline V gene sequence: CDR1 GTSNPN, CDR2 SVGIG (reference sequence). The CDR3 runs 12 residues. CDR3 nucleotide sequence: TGTGCCTGGAGTGGGGGTTCCTACGAGCAGTACTTC. Protein: CAWSGGSYEQYF.

This clonotype has a count of ten or more. V usage is TRBV5-1 and J usage is TRBJ2-2, with D unresolved. V was shortened by 1 base and J by 5 bases, with 6 bases between the two germline ends. Germline values: CDR1 SGHRS, CDR2 YFSETQ. The CDR3 totals 13 residues. CDR3 DNA sequence: TGCGCCAGCAGCTTGACTGATACCGGGGAGCTGTTTTTT. Amino acid sequence: CASSLTDTGELFF. Variable domain in full (rest from reference TRBV5-1 and TRBJ2-2): KAGVTQTPRYLIKTRGQQVTLSCSPISGHRSVSWYQQTPGQGLQFLFEYFSETQRNKGNFPGRFSGRQFSNSRSEMNVSTLELGDSALYLCASSLTDTGELFFGEGSRLTVL.

This clonotype appeared many times. V is TRBV2 and J is TRBJ2-5, with D possibly TRBD1 on 6 matching bases. The CDR3 has 12 residues. CDR1 is SNHLY and CDR2 is FYNNEI in the germline V gene. The V end was cut by 5 bases, the J end by 5 bases, with 9 bases between. For the CDR3, the DNA is TGTGCCAGCAGTTACAGGGCTGAGACCCAGTACTTC. Translating it yields CASSYRAETQYF.

This sequence joins TRBV14 and TRBJ2-2; no clear D. Germline V lookup: CDR1 SGHDN, CDR2 FVKESK. Deletions cut 4 bases from V and 1 base from J, with 16 bases between. The length of the CDR3 is 17 residues. The CDR3 DNA sequence: TGTGCCAGCAGCCTCAAATCTGTGGACCTGAACACCGGGGAGCTGTTTTTT. Protein product: CASSLKSVDLNTGELFF. The full variable domain, completed using reference TRBV14 and TRBJ2-2, is EAGVTQFPSHSVIEKGQTVTLRCDPISGHDNLYWYRRVMGKEIKFLLHFVKESKQDESGMPNNRFLAERTGGTYSTLKVQPAELEDSGVYFCASSLKSVDLNTGELFFGEGSRLTVL.

This clonotype was counted between two and nine times. The chain links TRBV18 to TRBJ2-2; 8 bases are a match to TRBD1. Losses at the gene ends were 3 bases for V and 2 bases for J; bases not matched to a gene: 5. Germline V CDR1 and CDR2: KGHSH, LQKENI. The CDR3 is 16 amino acids. The CDR3 sequence: CASSPSGQANTGELFF. The CDR3 DNA follows: TGTGCCAGCTCACCCTCGGGACAGGCAAACACCGGGGAGCTGTTTTTT.

This clonotype appeared many times. This chain links TRBV6-1 with TRBJ1-3; D is undetermined. The germline V gene encodes CDR1 MNHNS and CDR2 SASEGT. The CDR3 spans 14 residues. The V gene lost 2 bases and the J gene lost 1 base, with 6 bases spanning the gap. DNA of the CDR3: TGTGCCAGCAGTGAACAAGGGTCTGGAAACACCATATATTTT. Residues: CASSEQGSGNTIYF.

This clonotype occurred many times. The chain couples TRBV7-2 to TRBJ2-5, with D perhaps being TRBD1 or TRBD2 (5 bases each). The length of the CDR3 is 15 residues. The germline V gene encodes CDR1 SGHTA and CDR2 FQGNSA. Trimming pared 1 base from V and 2 bases from J, leaving 11 bases between. As DNA, the CDR3 is TGTGCCAGCAGCTTAGGGGGGAGCAGTCAAGAGACCCAGTACTTC. Translation: CASSLGGSSQETQYF.

This clonotype was picked up many times. The chain recombines TRBV6-5 with TRBJ1-3; no reliable D call. Deletions cut 4 bases from V and 6 bases from J, with 13 bases between. Germline loops: CDR1 MNHEY, CDR2 SVGAGI. The CDR3 extends over 14 amino acids. CDR3 protein: CASSSMSELNTIYF. CDR3 bases: TGTGCCAGCAGTTCTATGTCGGAGCTAAACACCATATATTTT.

This clonotype was counted many times. A much larger clone differs by one base, so this may be a read error. The chain has TRBV28 and TRBJ1-1, with 8 positions matching TRBD1. The V segment lost 5 bases and the J segment 1 base; nucleotides outside the gene matches: 6. The CDR3 consists of 15 residues. Germline CDR1 reads MDHEN; CDR2 reads SYDVKM. Here the CDR3 DNA reads TGTGCCAGCAGTCCCCAGACAGGGGCGAACACTGAAGCTTTCTTT. As protein: CASSPQTGANTEAFF.

This clonotype was observed at least ten times. This rearrangement joins TRBV6-5 to TRBJ2-5; 8 bases line up with TRBD2. Germline assignment: CDR1 MNHEY and CDR2 SVGAGI. The CDR3 loop spans 15 amino acids. V trimming: 5 bases; J trimming: 5 bases; junction bases outside the gene matches: 10. The CDR3 coding sequence is TGTGCCAGCAGTATCTTCCCCGGGGGGGGGGAGACCCAGTACTTC. Protein sequence: CASSIFPGGGETQYF.

The V call is TRBV28, the J call TRBJ2-2; 12 nucleotides agree with TRBD1. This CDR3 has 15 amino acids. The V and J ends lost 7 bases and 6 bases, in that order; junction bases with no gene match: 6. From germline, CDR1 is MDHEN and CDR2 SYDVKM. The CDR3 bases are TGTGCCAGCATGGGACAGGGGGCTGGGGCCGGGGAGCTGTTTTTT. Translating it yields CASMGQGAGAGELFF.

This clonotype was recorded many times. This rearrangement joins TRBV29-1 to TRBJ1-2; 8 nucleotides match TRBD1. The ends lost 4 bases at V and 10 bases at J; junction bases unmatched: 11. CDR1 is SQVTM and CDR2 is ANQGSEA in the germline V gene. The CDR3 is made up of 13 amino acids. CDR3 residues: CSVGSQTGAYYTF. The CDR3 nucleotides read TGCAGCGTTGGCTCTCAGACAGGGGCGTACTACACCTTC.

This clonotype has a count of ten or more. At one of its ends the junction is not consistent with the germline gene, which may arise from a read error. This chain uses TRBV12-3 or TRBV12-4 with TRBJ2-7, with TRBD1 matching 7 bases. CDR3 length: 13 amino acids. The CDR3 here is CASSLTGAYERYF. CDR3 DNA sequence: TGTGCCAGCAGTTTAACAGGGGCATACGAGCGGTACTTC.

The chain links TRBV6-1 to TRBJ2-5; maybe TRBD1 (6 bases). The CDR3 runs to 13 residues. The germline gives CDR1 MNHNS, CDR2 SASEGT. V lost 5 bases, J lost 5 bases, and 12 bases lay in between. CDR3: CASSIGQHETQYF. The CDR3 DNA is TGTGCCAGCAGTATAGGACAGCATGAGACCCAGTACTTC.

The gene calls are TRBV4-1 and TRBJ2-7; possible D gene TRBD1, 6 bases. Trimming pared 2 bases from V and 0 bases from J, leaving 11 bases between. The CDR3 consists of 15 residues. Germline values: CDR1 MGHRA, CDR2 YSYEKL. For the CDR3, the DNA is TGCGCCAGCAGCCAAATGGACAGCTACTCCTACGAGCAGTACTTC. This gives the protein CASSQMDSYSYEQYF.

This clonotype was counted ten times or more. This chain connects TRBV6-5 to TRBJ1-1; no definite D call. The V end was cut by 0 bases, the J end by 0 bases, with 5 bases between. There are 14 residues in the CDR3. Germline V gene sequence: CDR1 MNHEY, CDR2 SVGAGI. CDR3 in DNA: TGTGCCAGCAGTTACTCGACTGTGAACACTGAAGCTTTCTTT. Translation: CASSYSTVNTEAFF.

This clonotype has ten or more counts. The chain is built from TRBV28 and TRBJ2-5, with a tentative D call TRBD1 (5 bases). The V and J ends lost 5 bases and 2 bases respectively, with 15 bases between them. CDR1 is MDHEN, CDR2 SYDVKM, per germline. CDR3 length: 15 residues. The CDR3 nucleotides read TGTGCCAGCAGTCCCCTCGAGGACACGCAAGAGACCCAGTACTTC. Protein product: CASSPLEDTQETQYF.

This clonotype has ten or more counts. The CDR3 DNA follows: TGTGCCAGTAGTATTGGGCAGGGCCAAGAGACCCAGTACTTC. This sequence encodes CASSIGQGQETQYF. The chain has TRBV19 and TRBJ2-5; a weak D match, TRBD1 (5 bases). Germline CDR1 LNHDA, CDR2 SQIVND (reference sequence). The CDR3 spans 14 residues. The V end lost 3 bases, the J end lost 1 base, and 9 bases lay between the germline ends. Full variable domain (missing parts from reference TRBV19 and TRBJ2-5): DGGITQSPKYLFRKEGQNVTLSCEQNLNHDAMYWYRQDPGQGLRLIYYSQIVNDFQKGDIAEGYSVSREKKESFPLTVTSAQKNPTAFYLCASSIGQGQETQYFGPGTRLLVL.

The gene calls are TRBV24-1 and TRBJ2-6; possibly TRBD2 for D (6 bases). CDR3 length equals 16 residues. Trimming removed 8 bases at V and 0 bases at J, with 13 bases between. Germline assignment: CDR1 KGHDR and CDR2 SFDVKD. CDR3 loop: CATNPGTHSGANVLTF. CDR3 coding DNA: TGTGCCACCAATCCCGGGACTCACTCTGGGGCCAACGTCCTGACTTTC.

The rearrangement joins TRBV18 to TRBJ2-7, with unresolved D. Germline loops: CDR1 KGHSH, CDR2 LQKENI. The CDR3 has 14 amino acids. Trimming stripped 3 bases from V and 1 base from J, with 10 bases between. CDR3 coding DNA: TGTGCCAGCTCACCGACGGTCGGGTCCTACGAGCAGTACTTC. Translation gives CASSPTVGSYEQYF.

This clonotype was found many times. The V gene is TRBV6-1, the J gene TRBJ1-2, with D unclear. CDR1 and CDR2 (germline): MNHNS, SASEGT. V was cut by 4 bases and J by 0 bases, with 15 bases left in between. The CDR3 length is 16 residues. In DNA, the CDR3 is TGTGCCAGCAGTGCAGTGGCCGCGCCCGCTAACTATGGCTACACCTTC. The encoded protein is CASSAVAAPANYGYTF.

This clonotype was counted at least ten times. The chain couples TRBV6-1 to TRBJ1-5; D is unresolved. V shed 3 bases and J shed 2 bases, with 11 bases lying between them. The CDR3 sequence is 15 residues long. The V gene's germline CDR1 is MNHNS and CDR2 SASEGT. CDR3 sequence (DNA): TGTGCCAGCAGTGAGGGAGGGTTGCGCAATCAGCCCCAGCATTTT. As protein: CASSEGGLRNQPQHF.

The chain recombines TRBV18 with TRBJ2-5; tentative D call: TRBD2 (6 bases). Germline V gene data show CDR1 as KGHSH and CDR2 as LQKENI. V shed 4 bases and J shed 5 bases, with 11 bases lying between them. The CDR3 is 13 amino acids. The CDR3 loop reads CASSQEGRETQYF. The CDR3 DNA sequence: TGTGCCAGCTCACAAGAGGGGAGGGAGACCCAGTACTTC.